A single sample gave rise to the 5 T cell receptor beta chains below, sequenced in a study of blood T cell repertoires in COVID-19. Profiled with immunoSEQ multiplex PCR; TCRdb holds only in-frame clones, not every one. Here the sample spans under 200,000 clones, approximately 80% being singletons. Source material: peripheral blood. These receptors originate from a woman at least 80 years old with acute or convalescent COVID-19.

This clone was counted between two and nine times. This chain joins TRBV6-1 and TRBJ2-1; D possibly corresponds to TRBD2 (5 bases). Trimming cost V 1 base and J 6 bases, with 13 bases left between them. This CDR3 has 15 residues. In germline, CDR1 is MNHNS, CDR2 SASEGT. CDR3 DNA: TGTGCCAGCAGTGAAGTTGCGGGTGAGGGCAATGAGCAGTTCTTC. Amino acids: CASSEVAGEGNEQFF.

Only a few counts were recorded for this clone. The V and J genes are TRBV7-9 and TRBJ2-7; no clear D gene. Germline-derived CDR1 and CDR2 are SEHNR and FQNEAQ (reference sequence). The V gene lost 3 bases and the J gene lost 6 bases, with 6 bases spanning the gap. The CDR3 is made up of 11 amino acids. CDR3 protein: CASSFSVEQYF. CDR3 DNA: TGTGCCAGCAGCTTTTCCGTCGAGCAGTACTTC. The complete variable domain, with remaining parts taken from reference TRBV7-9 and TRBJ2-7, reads DTGVSQNPRHKITKRGQNVTFRCDPISEHNRLYWYRQTLGQGPEFLTYFQNEAQLEKSRLLSDRFSAERPKGSFSTLEIQRTEQGDSAMYLCASSFSVEQYFGPGTRLTVT.

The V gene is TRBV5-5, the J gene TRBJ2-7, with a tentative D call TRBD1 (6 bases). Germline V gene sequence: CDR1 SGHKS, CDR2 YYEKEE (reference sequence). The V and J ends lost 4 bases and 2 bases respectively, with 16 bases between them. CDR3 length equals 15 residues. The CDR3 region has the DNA TGTGCCAGCAGCCTCTCCGCGACAGGTACCTACGAGCAGTACTTC. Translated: CASSLSATGTYEQYF. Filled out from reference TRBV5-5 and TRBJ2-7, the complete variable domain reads DAGVTQSPTHLIKTRGQQVTLRCSPISGHKSVSWYQQVLGQGPQFIFQYYEKEERGRGNFPDRFSARQFPNYSSELNVNALLLGDSALYLCASSLSATGTYEQYFGPGTRLTVT.

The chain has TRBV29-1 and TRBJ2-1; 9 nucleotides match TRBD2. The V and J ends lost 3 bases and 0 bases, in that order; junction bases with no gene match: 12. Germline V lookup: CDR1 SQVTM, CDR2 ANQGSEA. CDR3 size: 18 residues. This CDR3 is CSVEGLAGLKYSYNEQFF. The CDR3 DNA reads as TGCAGCGTTGAGGGACTAGCCGGGCTGAAGTACTCCTACAATGAGCAGTTCTTC.

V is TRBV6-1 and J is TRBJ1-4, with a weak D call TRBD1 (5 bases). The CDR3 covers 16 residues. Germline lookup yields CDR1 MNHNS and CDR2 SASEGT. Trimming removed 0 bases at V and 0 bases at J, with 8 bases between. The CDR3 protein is CASSEAWGPTNEKLFF. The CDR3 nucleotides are TGTGCCAGCAGTGAAGCGTGGGGCCCAACTAATGAAAAACTGTTTTTT.